This T cell receptor beta chain was sequenced during a study of blood T cells in healthy people across ages. This clonotype was recorded a few times. Its antigen remains unidentified. The second PCR ran roughly 6 to 11 cycles with a sample-barcoded 5' primer and J-beta primers. One entry per CDR3 protein, called by TCRdb with MiXCR from the 5' RACE reads. The table has hundreds of thousands of distinct CDR3 sequences, roughly 24% seen once. Findings of the study overall: Strong correlation existed between TCR beta diversity and naive T cell percentage.

Germline V gene lookup returns CDR1 DFQATT and CDR2 SNEGSKA (reference sequence). V shed 0 bases and J shed 4 bases, with 12 bases lying between them. The CDR3 has 14 residues. These same data were also listed under a study on T cells of mothers and their children.

This chain connects TRBV20-1 to TRBJ1-2; maybe TRBD1 (6 bases). Sample: blood. The sequence was obtained from a boy aged 10-17 years in good health. CDR3 DNA sequence: TGCAGTGCTAGAGAAAGGGGGACGGTCTATGGCTACACCTTC. Its translation: CSARERGTVYGYTF.